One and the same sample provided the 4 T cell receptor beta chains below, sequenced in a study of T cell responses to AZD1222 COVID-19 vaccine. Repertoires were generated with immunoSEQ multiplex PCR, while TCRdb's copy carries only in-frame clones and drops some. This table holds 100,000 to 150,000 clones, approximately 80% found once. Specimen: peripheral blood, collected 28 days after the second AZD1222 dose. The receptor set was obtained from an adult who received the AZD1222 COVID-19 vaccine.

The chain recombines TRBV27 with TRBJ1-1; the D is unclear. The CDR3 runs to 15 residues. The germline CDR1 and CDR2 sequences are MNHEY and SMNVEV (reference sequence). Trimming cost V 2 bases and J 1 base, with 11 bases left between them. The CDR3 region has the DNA TGTGCCAGCAGTTTAAACGGCGGGGAGAACACTGAAGCTTTCTTT. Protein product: CASSLNGGENTEAFF.

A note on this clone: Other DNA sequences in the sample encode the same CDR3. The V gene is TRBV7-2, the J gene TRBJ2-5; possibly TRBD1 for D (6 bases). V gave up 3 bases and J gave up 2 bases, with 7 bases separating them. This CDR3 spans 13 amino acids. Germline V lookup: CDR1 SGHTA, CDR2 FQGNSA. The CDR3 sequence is CASSFGQQETQYF. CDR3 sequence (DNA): TGTGCCAGCAGCTTCGGACAGCAAGAGACCCAGTACTTC.

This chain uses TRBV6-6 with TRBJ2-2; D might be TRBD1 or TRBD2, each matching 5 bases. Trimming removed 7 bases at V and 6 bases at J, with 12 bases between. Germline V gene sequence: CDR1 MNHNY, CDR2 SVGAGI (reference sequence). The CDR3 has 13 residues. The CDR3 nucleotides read TGTGCCAGCAACGAGGGGATGGCCGGGGAGCTGTTTTTT. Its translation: CASNEGMAGELFF.

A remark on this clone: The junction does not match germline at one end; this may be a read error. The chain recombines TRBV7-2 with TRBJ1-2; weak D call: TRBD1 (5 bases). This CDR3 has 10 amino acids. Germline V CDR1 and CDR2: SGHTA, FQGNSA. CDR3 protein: CASSFRDVSF. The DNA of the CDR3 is TGTGCCAGCAGCTTCCGGGACGTCTCTTTC.